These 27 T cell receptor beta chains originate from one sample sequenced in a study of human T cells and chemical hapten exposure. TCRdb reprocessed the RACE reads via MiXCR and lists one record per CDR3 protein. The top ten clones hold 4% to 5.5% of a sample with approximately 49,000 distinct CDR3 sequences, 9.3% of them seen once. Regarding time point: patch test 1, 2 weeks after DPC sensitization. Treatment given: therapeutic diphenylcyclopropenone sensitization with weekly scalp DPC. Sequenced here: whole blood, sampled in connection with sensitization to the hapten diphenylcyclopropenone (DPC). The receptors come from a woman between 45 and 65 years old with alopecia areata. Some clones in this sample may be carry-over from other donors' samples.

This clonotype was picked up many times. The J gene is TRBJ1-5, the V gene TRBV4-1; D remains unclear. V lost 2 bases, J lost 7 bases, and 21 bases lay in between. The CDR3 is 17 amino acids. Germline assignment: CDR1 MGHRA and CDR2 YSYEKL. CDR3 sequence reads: CASSQPTGGDRGQPQHF. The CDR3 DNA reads TGCGCCAGCAGCCAACCGACCGGAGGAGATCGTGGGCAGCCCCAGCATTTT.

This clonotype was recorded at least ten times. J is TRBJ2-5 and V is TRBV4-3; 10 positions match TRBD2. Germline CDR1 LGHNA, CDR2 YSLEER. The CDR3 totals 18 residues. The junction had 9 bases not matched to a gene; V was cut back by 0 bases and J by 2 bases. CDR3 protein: CASSQDLASGRRQETQYF. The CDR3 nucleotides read TGCGCCAGCAGCCAAGATTTGGCTAGCGGGAGACGGCAAGAGACCCAGTACTTC.

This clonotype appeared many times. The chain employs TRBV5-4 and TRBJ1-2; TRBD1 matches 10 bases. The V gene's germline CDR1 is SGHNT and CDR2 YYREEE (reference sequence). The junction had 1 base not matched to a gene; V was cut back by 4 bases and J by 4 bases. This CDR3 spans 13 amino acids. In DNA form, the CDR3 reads TGTGCCAGCAGCCGGGACAGGGGCTATGGCTACACCTTC. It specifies CASSRDRGYGYTF.

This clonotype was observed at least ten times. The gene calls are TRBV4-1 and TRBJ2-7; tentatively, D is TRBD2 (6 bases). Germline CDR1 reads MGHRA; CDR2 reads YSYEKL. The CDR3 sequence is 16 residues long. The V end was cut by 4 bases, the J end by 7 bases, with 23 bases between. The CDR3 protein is CASSPSSGSGLREQYF. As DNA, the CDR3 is TGCGCCAGCAGCCCCTCAAGCGGGTCAGGGCTTCGGGAGCAGTACTTC.

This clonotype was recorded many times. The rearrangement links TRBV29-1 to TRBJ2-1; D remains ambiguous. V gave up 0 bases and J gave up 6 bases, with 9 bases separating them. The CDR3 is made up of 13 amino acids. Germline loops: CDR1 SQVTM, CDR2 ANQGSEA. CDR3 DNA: TGCAGCGTTGAAGAACTGACTGTCAATGAGCAGTTCTTC. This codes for CSVEELTVNEQFF.

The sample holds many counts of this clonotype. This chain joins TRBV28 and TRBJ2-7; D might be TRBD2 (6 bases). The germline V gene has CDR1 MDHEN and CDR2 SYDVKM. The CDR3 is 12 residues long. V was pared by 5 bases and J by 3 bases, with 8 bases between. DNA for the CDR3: TGTGCCAGCAGTCTCGGGAGCTACGAGCAGTACTTC. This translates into CASSLGSYEQYF.

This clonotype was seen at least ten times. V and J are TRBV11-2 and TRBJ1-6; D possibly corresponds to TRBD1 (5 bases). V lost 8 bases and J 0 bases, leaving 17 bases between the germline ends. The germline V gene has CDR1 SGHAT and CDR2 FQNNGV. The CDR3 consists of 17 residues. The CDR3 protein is CASRPLGRGSYNSPLHF. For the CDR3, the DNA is TGTGCCAGCCGCCCCCTAGGGAGGGGCTCCTATAATTCACCCCTCCACTTT.

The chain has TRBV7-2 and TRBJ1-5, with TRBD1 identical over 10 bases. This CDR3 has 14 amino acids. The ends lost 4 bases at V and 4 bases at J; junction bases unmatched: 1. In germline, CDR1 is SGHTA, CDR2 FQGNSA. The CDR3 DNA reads TGTGCCAGCAGCTCGGACAGGGGGAATCAGCCCCAGCATTTT. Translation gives CASSSDRGNQPQHF.

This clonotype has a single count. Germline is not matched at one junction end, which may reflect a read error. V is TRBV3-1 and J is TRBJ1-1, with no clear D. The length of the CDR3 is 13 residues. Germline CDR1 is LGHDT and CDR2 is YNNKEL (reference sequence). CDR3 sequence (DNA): TGTGCCGGCAGCCCCCCTTCGAACACTGAAGCTTTCTTT. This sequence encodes CAGSPPSNTEAFF.

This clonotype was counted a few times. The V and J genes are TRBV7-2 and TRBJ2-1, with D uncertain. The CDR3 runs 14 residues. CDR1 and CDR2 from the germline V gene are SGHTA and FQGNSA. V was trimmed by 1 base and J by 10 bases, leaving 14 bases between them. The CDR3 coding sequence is TGTGCCAGCAGCTTAGGGCACTCTAATAGGGAGCAGTTCTTC. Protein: CASSLGHSNREQFF.

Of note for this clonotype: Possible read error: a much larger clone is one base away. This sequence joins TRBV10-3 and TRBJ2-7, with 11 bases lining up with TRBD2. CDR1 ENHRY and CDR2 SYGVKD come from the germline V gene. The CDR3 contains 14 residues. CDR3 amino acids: CAISTGTSGYEHYF. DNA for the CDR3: TGTGCCATCAGTACCGGGACTAGCGGTTACGAGCATTACTTC.

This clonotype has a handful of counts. The CDR3 region is CASSSRDSVWEKLFF. DNA of the CDR3: TGTGCCAGCAGTTCACGGGACAGCGTATGGGAAAAACTGTTTTTT. V usage is TRBV28 and J usage is TRBJ1-4, with 7 bases aligning to TRBD1. Germline CDR1 MDHEN, CDR2 SYDVKM. V lost 4 bases, J lost 8 bases, and 10 bases stayed unmatched. The CDR3 has 15 residues.

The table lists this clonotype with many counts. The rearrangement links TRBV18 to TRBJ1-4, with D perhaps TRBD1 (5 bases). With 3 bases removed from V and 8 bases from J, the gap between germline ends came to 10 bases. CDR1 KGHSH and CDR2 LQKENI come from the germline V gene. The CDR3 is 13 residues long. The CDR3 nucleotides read TGTGCCAGCTCACCCGACAGCCCAGAAAAACTGTTTTTT. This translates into CASSPDSPEKLFF.

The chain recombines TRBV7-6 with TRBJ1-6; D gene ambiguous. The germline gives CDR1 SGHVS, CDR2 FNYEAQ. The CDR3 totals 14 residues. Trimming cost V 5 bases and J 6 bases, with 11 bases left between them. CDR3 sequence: CASSRAGPNSPLHF. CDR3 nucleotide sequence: TGTGCCAGCAGCCGGGCAGGACCTAATTCACCCCTCCACTTT.

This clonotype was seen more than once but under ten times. CDR3 sequence (DNA): TGTGCCAGCAGCTTAGACTTGGCGGGGGGAACCAAAAACATTCAGTACTTC. This sequence encodes CASSLDLAGGTKNIQYF. The chain is built from TRBV7-2 and TRBJ2-4; 8 positions match TRBD2. Germline CDR1 SGHTA, CDR2 FQGNSA. The CDR3 length is 17 residues. The junction had 7 bases not matched to a gene; V was cut back by 1 base and J by 2 bases.

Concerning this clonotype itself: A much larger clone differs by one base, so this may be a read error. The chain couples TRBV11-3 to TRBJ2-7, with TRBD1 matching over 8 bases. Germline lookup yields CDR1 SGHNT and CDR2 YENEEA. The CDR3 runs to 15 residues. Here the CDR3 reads CANSLGQGAYYEQYF. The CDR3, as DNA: TGTGCCAACAGCTTGGGCCAGGGGGCCTACTACGAGCAGTACTTC.

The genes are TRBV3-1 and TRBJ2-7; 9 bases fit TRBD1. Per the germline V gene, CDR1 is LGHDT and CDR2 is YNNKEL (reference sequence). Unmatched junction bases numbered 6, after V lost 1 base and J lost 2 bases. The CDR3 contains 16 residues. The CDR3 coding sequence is TGTGCCAGCAGCCAAGCCCCGGGACAGGGCGCCTACGAGCAGTACTTC. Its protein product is CASSQAPGQGAYEQYF.

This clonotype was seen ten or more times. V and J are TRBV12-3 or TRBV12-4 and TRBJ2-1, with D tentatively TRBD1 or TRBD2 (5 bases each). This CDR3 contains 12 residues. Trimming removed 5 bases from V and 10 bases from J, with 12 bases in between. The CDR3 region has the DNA TGTGCCAGCAGTCCGGGACGGTCGGAGCAGTTCTTC. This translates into CASSPGRSEQFF.

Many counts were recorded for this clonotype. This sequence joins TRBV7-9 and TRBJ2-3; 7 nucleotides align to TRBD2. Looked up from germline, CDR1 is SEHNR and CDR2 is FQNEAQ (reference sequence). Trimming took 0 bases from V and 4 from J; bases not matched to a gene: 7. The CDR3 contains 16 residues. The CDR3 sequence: CASSLAPRGSPDTQYF. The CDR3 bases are TGTGCCAGCAGCTTAGCCCCCCGCGGGAGTCCAGATACGCAGTATTTT. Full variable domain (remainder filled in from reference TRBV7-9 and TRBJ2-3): DTGVSQNPRHKITKRGQNVTFRCDPISEHNRLYWYRQTLGQGPEFLTYFQNEAQLEKSRLLSDRFSAERPKGSFSTLEIQRTEQGDSAMYLCASSLAPRGSPDTQYFGPGTRLTVL.

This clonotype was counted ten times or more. CDR3 region: CASSVDVRQPQHF. The CDR3 nucleotides are TGTGCCAGCAGCGTCGACGTGAGGCAGCCCCAGCATTTT. The chain links TRBV9 to TRBJ1-5; D not resolved. The ends were cut back, 2 bases at V and 7 bases at J, with 10 bases in the middle. Germline V gene data show CDR1 as SGDLS and CDR2 as YYNGEE. The CDR3 extends over 13 amino acids.

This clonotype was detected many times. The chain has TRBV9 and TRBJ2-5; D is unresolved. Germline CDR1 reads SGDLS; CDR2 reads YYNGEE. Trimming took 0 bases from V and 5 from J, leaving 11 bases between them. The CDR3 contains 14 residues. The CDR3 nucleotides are TGTGCCAGCAGCGTAGGGTCTCGGTCGGAGACCCAGTACTTC. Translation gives CASSVGSRSETQYF.

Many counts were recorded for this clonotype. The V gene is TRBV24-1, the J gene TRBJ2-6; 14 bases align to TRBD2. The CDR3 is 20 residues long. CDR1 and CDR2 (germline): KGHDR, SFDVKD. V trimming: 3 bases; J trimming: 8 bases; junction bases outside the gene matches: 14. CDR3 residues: CATSDLLGTSGRNTTNVLTF. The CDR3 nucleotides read TGTGCCACCAGTGATCTTTTAGGGACTAGCGGGAGAAATACGACCAACGTCCTGACTTTC.

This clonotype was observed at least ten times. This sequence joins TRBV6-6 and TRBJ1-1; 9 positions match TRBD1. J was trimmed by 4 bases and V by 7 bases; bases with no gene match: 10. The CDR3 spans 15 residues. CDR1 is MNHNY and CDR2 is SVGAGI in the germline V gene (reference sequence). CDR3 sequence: CASTITGGASTEAFF. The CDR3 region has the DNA TGTGCCAGCACCATAACAGGGGGCGCGAGCACTGAAGCTTTCTTT.

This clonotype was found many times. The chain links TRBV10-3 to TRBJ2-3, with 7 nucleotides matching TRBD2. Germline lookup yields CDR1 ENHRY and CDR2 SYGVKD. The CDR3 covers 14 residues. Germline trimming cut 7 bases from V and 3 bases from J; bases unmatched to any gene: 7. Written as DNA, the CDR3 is TGTGCCATCATGGGCGAGCGGGGAACAGATACGCAGTATTTT. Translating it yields CAIMGERGTDTQYF.

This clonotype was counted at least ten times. CDR3 amino acids: CSARAGGNSYEQYF. DNA for the CDR3: TGCAGTGCTAGGGCTGGGGGAAACTCCTACGAGCAGTACTTC. The chain is built from TRBV20-1 and TRBJ2-7, with D perhaps given as TRBD1 or TRBD2 (5 bases each). Germline assignment: CDR1 DFQATT and CDR2 SNEGSKA (reference sequence). CDR3 length equals 14 residues. Trimming took 3 bases from V and 0 from J, leaving 12 bases between them.

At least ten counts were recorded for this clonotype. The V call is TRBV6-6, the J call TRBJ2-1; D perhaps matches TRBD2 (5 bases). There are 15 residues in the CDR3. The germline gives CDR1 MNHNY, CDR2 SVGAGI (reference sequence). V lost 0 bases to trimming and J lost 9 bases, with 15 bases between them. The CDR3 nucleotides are TGTGCCAGCAGTTACTCTCGGCTAGCCCGTCTTGAGCAGTTCTTC. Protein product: CASSYSRLARLEQFF.

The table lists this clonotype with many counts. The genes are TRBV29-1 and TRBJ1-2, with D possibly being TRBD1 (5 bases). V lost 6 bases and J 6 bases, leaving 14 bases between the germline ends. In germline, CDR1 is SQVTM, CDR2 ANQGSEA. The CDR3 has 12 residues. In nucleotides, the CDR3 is TGCAGCGTCCAAGAGGGGACTCATGGCTACACCTTC. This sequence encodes CSVQEGTHGYTF.